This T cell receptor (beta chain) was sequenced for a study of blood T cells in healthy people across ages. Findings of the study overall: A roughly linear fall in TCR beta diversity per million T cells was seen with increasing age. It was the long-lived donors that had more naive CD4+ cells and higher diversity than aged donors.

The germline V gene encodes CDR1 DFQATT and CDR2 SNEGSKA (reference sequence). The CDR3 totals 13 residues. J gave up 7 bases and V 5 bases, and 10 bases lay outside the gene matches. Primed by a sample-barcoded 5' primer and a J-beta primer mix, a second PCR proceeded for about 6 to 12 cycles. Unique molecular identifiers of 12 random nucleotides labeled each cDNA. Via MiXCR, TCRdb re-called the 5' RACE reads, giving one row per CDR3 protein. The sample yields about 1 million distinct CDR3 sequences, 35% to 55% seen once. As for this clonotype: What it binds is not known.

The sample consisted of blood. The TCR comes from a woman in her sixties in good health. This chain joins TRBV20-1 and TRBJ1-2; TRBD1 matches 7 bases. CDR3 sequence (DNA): TGCAGTGCTTCCCCCAGGGGGATCGGTGGCTACACCTTC. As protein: CSASPRGIGGYTF.